The TCR beta chain under discussion was sequenced for a study of neurological immune-mediated disorders. CDR1 and CDR2 (germline): MNHNY, SVGAGI (reference sequence). The CDR3 runs 15 residues. V gave up 6 bases and J gave up 3 bases, with 15 bases separating them. In TCRdb, the 5' RACE reads were re-called with MiXCR into one record per CDR3 protein. The data show fewer than 25,000 distinct CDR3 sequences, more than 9% seen once. This clonotype was found a few times. The source of this sequence is a woman in her sixties or seventies with HTLV-1-associated myelopathy (HAM/TSP). Sequenced sample: PBMCs. The V and J genes are TRBV6-6 and TRBJ2-1; D possibly uses TRBD1 or TRBD2 (6 bases each). In DNA form, the CDR3 reads TGTGCCAGCAGGGGGGCTAGCGCGGTCTACAATGAGCAGTTCTTC. This gives the protein CASRGASAVYNEQFF.